Shown below are 30 T cell receptor beta chains from a single sample sequenced in a study of regulatory T cells in long-lasting Graves disease. Indicated time point: newly diagnosed GD, antithyroid drugs for less than 3 months. Making the TCR library involved RNA that had been extracted from PBMCs. Researchers made TCR beta libraries by using iRepertoire HTBI primers and running Arm-PCR on CDR3 regions. Using its own MiXCR run on the multiplex PCR reads, TCRdb lists one record per CDR3 protein. The table includes 550,000 or so distinct CDR3 sequences, around 12% detected once. The data were also submitted as part of a second study, on T cells in Graves' hyperthyroidism and ophthalmopathy.

This sample comprised peripheral blood mononuclear cells (PBMCs), obtained at new diagnosis, from a patient treated with antithyroid drugs. The source of these receptors is a woman aged 25 to 45 with Graves disease.

This clonotype was detected only a few times. This chain links TRBV6-2 or TRBV6-3 with TRBJ2-3; tentative D call: TRBD2 (6 bases). This CDR3 spans 14 amino acids. From germline, CDR1 is MNHEY and CDR2 SVGEGT. Trimming removed 6 bases at V and 2 bases at J, with 12 bases between. CDR3 sequence reads: CASSRLVVTDTQYF. CDR3 nucleotides: TGTGCCAGCAGCCGACTAGTGGTCACAGATACGCAGTATTTT.

The V gene is TRBV12-3 or TRBV12-4, the J gene TRBJ2-2; 10 bases match TRBD2. The J segment lost 4 bases and the V segment lost 5 bases, leaving 4 bases of the junction unmatched. The CDR3 sequence is 15 residues long. CDR3 in DNA: TGTGCCAGCAGTCGGGGACTAGCGAGCACCGGGGAGCTGTTTTTT. Protein sequence: CASSRGLASTGELFF.

This clonotype has at least ten counts. The chain uses TRBV2 and TRBJ2-7, with TRBD1 matching 8 bases. Trimming removed 7 bases from V and 6 bases from J; junction bases left unmatched: 8. The germline V gene encodes CDR1 SNHLY and CDR2 FYNNEI. The CDR3 is 13 residues long. The CDR3 loop is CASNRARGPEQYF. The CDR3 bases are TGTGCCAGCAATCGAGCCAGGGGGCCCGAGCAGTACTTC.

This clonotype was detected ten times or more. The V call is TRBV10-1, the J call TRBJ1-1; D perhaps matches TRBD1 (5 bases). Germline CDR1 and CDR2: WNHNN and SYGVQD (reference sequence). The CDR3 has 15 amino acids. V lost 0 bases and J 4 bases, leaving 12 bases between the germline ends. The CDR3 here is CASSESAGVSTEAFF. For the CDR3, the DNA is TGCGCCAGCAGTGAGTCCGCGGGGGTGAGCACTGAAGCTTTCTTT.

The chain combines TRBV7-9 with TRBJ2-1; possible D gene TRBD1, 6 bases. Germline V gives CDR1 SEHNR, CDR2 FQNEAQ (reference sequence). The V and J ends lost 2 bases and 5 bases respectively, with 16 bases between them. This CDR3 contains 16 residues. CDR3 DNA: TGTGCCAGCAGCTTAATAGGGCAGGGGCGTAACAATGAGCAGTTCTTC. This sequence encodes CASSLIGQGRNNEQFF.

This clonotype was seen ten or more times. This chain uses TRBV5-1 with TRBJ2-3; 9 bases align to TRBD2. Looked up from germline, CDR1 is SGHRS and CDR2 is YFSETQ. The CDR3 runs 14 residues. V dropped 2 bases and J dropped 6; count of bases not matched to a gene: 4. CDR3 nucleotide sequence: TGCGCCAGCAGCTTAGGAACTAGCGGGGATACGCAGTATTTT. Translating it yields CASSLGTSGDTQYF. The full variable domain, its missing parts supplied by reference TRBV5-1 and TRBJ2-3, is KAGVTQTPRYLIKTRGQQVTLSCSPISGHRSVSWYQQTPGQGLQFLFEYFSETQRNKGNFPGRFSGRQFSNSRSEMNVSTLELGDSALYLCASSLGTSGDTQYFGPGTRLTVL.

There are many counts of this clonotype. The chain employs TRBV30 and TRBJ1-1, with D possibly being TRBD1 (6 bases). V dropped 0 bases and J dropped 1 base, with 6 bases sitting between them. Per the germline V gene, CDR1 is GTSNPN and CDR2 is SVGIG (reference sequence). The CDR3 totals 13 residues. CDR3 in DNA: TGTGCCTGGAGTGTACAGGGGAACACTGAAGCTTTCTTT. It specifies CAWSVQGNTEAFF.

This clonotype was counted between two and nine times. The rearrangement uses TRBV20-1 and TRBJ2-3; 11 bases map to TRBD2. CDR1 is DFQATT and CDR2 is SNEGSKA in the germline V gene (reference sequence). After removal of 0 bases from V and 0 bases from J, the junction contained 11 bases not matched to a gene. The CDR3 has 19 amino acids. CDR3 protein: CSARDPSGRLPSSTDTQYF. CDR3 bases: TGCAGTGCTAGAGATCCTAGCGGGAGGTTACCCTCTAGCACAGATACGCAGTATTTT.

V and J are TRBV28 and TRBJ1-5; D remains ambiguous. Trimming cost V 6 bases and J 4 bases, with 16 bases left between them. In germline, CDR1 is MDHEN, CDR2 SYDVKM. The CDR3 runs 15 residues. CDR3 coding DNA: TGTGCCAGCAGGATCCGACTGGGAGGAAATCAGCCCCAGCATTTT. As protein: CASRIRLGGNQPQHF.

This clonotype was seen only a few times. The chain recombines TRBV19 with TRBJ1-4; 10 nucleotides agree with TRBD1. V shed 4 bases, J shed 1 base, and the junction held 24 bases outside the gene matches. CDR3 length: 23 residues. Germline CDR1 is LNHDA and CDR2 is SQIVND (reference sequence). The CDR3 loop is CASSTANLLPGQGKGGTNEKLFF. The CDR3 DNA is TGTGCCAGTAGTACCGCTAACCTTTTACCGGGACAGGGGAAAGGGGGAACTAATGAAAAACTGTTTTTT.

On this clonotype itself: A far larger clone is off by one base, so a read error is likely. This chain links TRBV6-2 or TRBV6-3 with TRBJ2-1, with 11 bases matching TRBD2. The CDR3 has 15 residues. The germline gives CDR1 MNHEY, CDR2 SVGEGT. V dropped 2 bases and J dropped 6; count of bases not matched to a gene: 3. This chain's CDR3 is CASSYRLAGGNEQFF. CDR3 bases: TGTGCCAGCAGTTACCGGCTAGCGGGAGGCAATGAGCAGTTCTTC.

Many counts were recorded for this clonotype. This sequence joins TRBV11-3 and TRBJ2-1, with D perhaps matching TRBD2 (6 bases). V lost 5 bases and J lost 4, with 15 bases in between. Per germline, CDR1 SGHNT and CDR2 YENEEA. The CDR3 is 15 residues long. The CDR3 loop is CASSPRLVTYNEQFF. The CDR3 coding sequence is TGTGCCAGCAGCCCCCGACTAGTTACTTACAATGAGCAGTTCTTC.

Comments on this clonotype: A read error may be the cause here, since a much bigger clone is one base away. The rearrangement links TRBV9 to TRBJ2-1, with D uncertain. CDR3 length: 14 amino acids. Germline CDR1 SGDLS, CDR2 YYNGEE. CDR3 bases: TGTGCCGGCAGCGTATGGGGTTCCTACAATGAGCAGTTCTTC. Amino acids: CAGSVWGSYNEQFF.

At least ten counts were recorded for this clonotype. The chain uses TRBV15 and TRBJ2-3; D perhaps matches TRBD2 (6 bases). Germline lookup yields CDR1 LNHNV and CDR2 YYDKDF (reference sequence). The CDR3 contains 15 residues. Trimming took off 5 bases at V and 1 base at J, with 13 bases between the two ends. CDR3: CATSHSGIGTDTQYF. The CDR3 DNA follows: TGTGCCACCAGCCATAGCGGAATCGGCACAGATACGCAGTATTTT.

This clonotype came up many times. The chain carries TRBV6-9 and TRBJ2-2; a possible D gene is TRBD2 (5 bases). The CDR3 is 18 amino acids. The V end was cut by 3 bases, the J end by 0 bases, with 17 bases between. The germline V gene has CDR1 MNHGY and CDR2 SVAAGI. CDR3 nucleotide sequence: TGTGCCAGCAGTTACTCTCGAGCGGACGGCGCGAACACCGGGGAGCTGTTTTTT. It yields the protein CASSYSRADGANTGELFF.

The gene calls are TRBV12-3 or TRBV12-4 and TRBJ2-7; D tentatively fits TRBD1 or TRBD2 (5 bases each). The CDR3 is made up of 13 amino acids. Trimming left V 5 bases short and J 6 bases short, with 14 bases between. The CDR3, as DNA: TGTGCCAGCAGTCCCCAGGGAGCTCGCGAGCAGTACTTC. Translating gives CASSPQGAREQYF.

The chain combines TRBV9 with TRBJ2-1; 9 bases are shared with TRBD2. This CDR3 has 15 residues. With V trimmed by 3 bases and J by 3 bases, 4 bases remained unmatched. Germline V gene data show CDR1 as SGDLS and CDR2 as YYNGEE. CDR3 in amino acids: CASSETSGDYNEQFF. The CDR3 nucleotides are TGTGCCAGCAGCGAGACTAGCGGCGACTACAATGAGCAGTTCTTC.

At least ten counts were recorded for this clonotype. V usage is TRBV2 and J usage is TRBJ1-1, with no clear D. Germline V gene lookup returns CDR1 SNHLY and CDR2 FYNNEI. Trimming took 2 bases from V and 1 from J, leaving 8 bases between them. CDR3 size: 14 residues. DNA for the CDR3: TGTGCCAGCAGTGAATGGGAAGGGAACACTGAAGCTTTCTTT. Translating it yields CASSEWEGNTEAFF.

V is TRBV15 and J is TRBJ2-7, with 7 bases lining up with TRBD2. From germline, CDR1 is LNHNV and CDR2 YYDKDF (reference sequence). Trimming at V came to 0 bases and at J to 3 bases, leaving 5 bases not matched to a gene. The CDR3 totals 15 residues. In DNA, the CDR3 is TGTGCCACCAGCAGAGATGGGGGGGAAATCTACGAGCAGTACTTC. Protein: CATSRDGGEIYEQYF.

This clonotype was recorded many times. The V call is TRBV2, the J call TRBJ1-1, with D uncertain. The V gene lost 3 bases and the J gene lost 1 base, with 9 bases spanning the gap. CDR3 length equals 14 residues. Per germline, CDR1 SNHLY and CDR2 FYNNEI. The CDR3: CASSDGLGNTEAFF. CDR3 bases: TGTGCCAGCAGTGATGGTTTGGGGAACACTGAAGCTTTCTTT.

At least ten counts were recorded for this clonotype. The chain is built from TRBV5-4 and TRBJ1-6; D remains ambiguous. With 4 bases removed from V and 9 bases from J, the gap between germline ends came to 8 bases. CDR1 is SGHNT, CDR2 YYREEE, per germline (reference sequence). The CDR3 covers 12 residues. The CDR3 nucleotides read TGTGCCAGCAGCCTAGATCGTTCACCCCTCCACTTT. This codes for CASSLDRSPLHF.

The sample holds many counts of this clonotype. The chain joins TRBV18 to TRBJ1-5, with D perhaps matching TRBD1 (5 bases). V was clipped by 2 bases and J by 7 bases, with 12 bases between them. CDR1 and CDR2 (germline): KGHSH, LQKENI. The CDR3 has 14 residues. CDR3 coding DNA: TGTGCCAGCTCACCAGGCAAAGGGGACCAGCCCCAGCATTTT. This gives the protein CASSPGKGDQPQHF.

This clonotype was seen at least ten times. The CDR3 loop is CASSLRGAGSTDTQYF. The CDR3 bases are TGTGCCAGCAGTTTAAGGGGAGCGGGCTCCACAGATACGCAGTATTTT. This chain uses TRBV12-3 or TRBV12-4 with TRBJ2-3; TRBD2 is a possible D gene (6 bases). The CDR3 extends over 16 amino acids. V was shortened by 2 bases and J by 2 bases, with 14 bases between the two germline ends.

The chain carries TRBV6-1 and TRBJ2-7, with 7 bases aligning to TRBD1. J lost 8 bases, V lost 6 bases, and 13 bases had no gene match. The CDR3 extends over 14 amino acids. In germline, CDR1 is MNHNS, CDR2 SASEGT. The CDR3 coding sequence is TGTGCCAGCAGCAAAACGGGACAGCAATCGAAGCAGTACTTC. Its protein is CASSKTGQQSKQYF.

This rearrangement joins TRBV6-2 or TRBV6-3 to TRBJ1-2; D is possibly TRBD1 (5 bases). Germline lookup yields CDR1 MNHEY and CDR2 SVGEGT. The CDR3 length is 14 residues. The germline V and J ends were trimmed by 7 bases and 8 bases, with 20 bases remaining between them. CDR3 in amino acids: CASTSRGSHGGYTF. CDR3 DNA: TGTGCCAGCACCTCACGGGGGAGTCATGGAGGCTACACCTTC.

This clonotype was recorded many times. The chain combines TRBV14 with TRBJ1-2; no definite D call. CDR1 and CDR2 from the germline V gene are SGHDN and FVKESK. This CDR3 region has 13 residues. V lost 1 base and J lost 4, with 7 bases in between. CDR3 residues: CASSQVGFYGYTF. The CDR3 DNA reads TGTGCCAGCAGCCAAGTGGGGTTCTATGGCTACACCTTC. The full variable domain, rest sourced from reference TRBV14 and TRBJ1-2, is EAGVTQFPSHSVIEKGQTVTLRCDPISGHDNLYWYRRVMGKEIKFLLHFVKESKQDESGMPNNRFLAERTGGTYSTLKVQPAELEDSGVYFCASSQVGFYGYTFGSGTRLTVV.

The genes are TRBV6-1 and TRBJ1-1; D gene uncertain. Per the germline V gene, CDR1 is MNHNS and CDR2 is SASEGT. This CDR3 has 13 amino acids. V was pared by 6 bases and J by 10 bases, with 18 bases between. The CDR3 here is CASRPGVRFGAFF. The CDR3, as DNA: TGTGCCAGCAGGCCCGGGGTCCGCTTTGGAGCTTTCTTT.

This clonotype has just a few counts. This likely stems from a read error, as it lies one base from a far larger clone. The chain has TRBV28 and TRBJ2-7; D gene unclear. CDR1 and CDR2 from the germline V gene are MDHEN and SYDVKM. Trimming left V 8 bases short and J 7 bases short, with 18 bases between. This CDR3 spans 13 amino acids. The DNA of the CDR3 is TGTGCCAGCCGAAAAGACCCCTCGAATGAGCAGTACTTC. This codes for CASRKDPSNEQYF.

There are many counts of this clonotype. The chain recombines TRBV27 with TRBJ1-1, with D unclear. Looked up from germline, CDR1 is MNHEY and CDR2 is SMNVEV (reference sequence). Trimming left V 2 bases short and J 4 bases short, with 8 bases between. The CDR3 loop spans 13 amino acids. The CDR3 loop is CASSLIRGTEAFF. As DNA, the CDR3 is TGTGCCAGCAGTTTAATTCGTGGCACTGAAGCTTTCTTT.

There are many counts of this clonotype. The gene calls are TRBV6-1 and TRBJ2-1, with a tentative D call TRBD1 (5 bases). This CDR3 region has 14 residues. Per the germline V gene, CDR1 is MNHNS and CDR2 is SASEGT. Trimming shortened V by 5 bases and J by 8 bases, and 16 bases separated the two germline ends. The CDR3 loop reads CASSPLARGDEQFF. The CDR3 nucleotides are TGTGCCAGCAGTCCCCTGGCTAGGGGCGATGAGCAGTTCTTC.